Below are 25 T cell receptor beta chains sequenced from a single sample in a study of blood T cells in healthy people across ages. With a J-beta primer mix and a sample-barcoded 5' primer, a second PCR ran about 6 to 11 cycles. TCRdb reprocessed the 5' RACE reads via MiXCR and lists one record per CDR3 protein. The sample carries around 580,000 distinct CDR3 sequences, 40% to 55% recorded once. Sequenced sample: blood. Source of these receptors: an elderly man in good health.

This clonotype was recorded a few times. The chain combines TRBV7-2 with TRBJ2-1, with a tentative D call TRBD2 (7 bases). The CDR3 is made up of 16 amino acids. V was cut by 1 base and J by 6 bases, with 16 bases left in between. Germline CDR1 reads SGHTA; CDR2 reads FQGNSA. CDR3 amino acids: CASSLEGGRLGNEQFF. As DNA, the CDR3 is TGTGCCAGCAGCTTAGAGGGGGGGCGCTTAGGCAATGAGCAGTTCTTC.

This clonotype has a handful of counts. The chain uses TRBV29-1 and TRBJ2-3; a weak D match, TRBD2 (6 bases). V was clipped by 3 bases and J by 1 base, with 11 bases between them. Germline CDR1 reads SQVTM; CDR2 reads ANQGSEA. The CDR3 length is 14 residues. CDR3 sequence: CSVDPGDGTDTQYF. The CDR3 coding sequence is TGCAGCGTTGATCCGGGGGACGGCACAGATACGCAGTATTTT.

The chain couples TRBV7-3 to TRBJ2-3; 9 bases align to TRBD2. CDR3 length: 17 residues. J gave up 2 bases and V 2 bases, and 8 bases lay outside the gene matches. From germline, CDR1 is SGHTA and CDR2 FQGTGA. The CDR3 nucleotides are TGTGCCAGCAGCTTATTGAGCGGGGGGACTTCCACAGATACGCAGTATTTT. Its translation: CASSLLSGGTSTDTQYF.

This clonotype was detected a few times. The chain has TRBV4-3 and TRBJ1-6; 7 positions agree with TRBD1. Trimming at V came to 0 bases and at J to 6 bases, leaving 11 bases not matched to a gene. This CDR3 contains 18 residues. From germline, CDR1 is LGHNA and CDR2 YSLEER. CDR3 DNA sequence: TGCGCCAGCAGCCAAGATCAAAGTTTAAGGGGGCGTAATTCACCCCTCCACTTT. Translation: CASSQDQSLRGRNSPLHF.

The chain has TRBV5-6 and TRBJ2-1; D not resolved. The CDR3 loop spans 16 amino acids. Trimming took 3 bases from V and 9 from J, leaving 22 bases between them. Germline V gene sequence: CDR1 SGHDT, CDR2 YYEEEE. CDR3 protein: CASSSGPEKIAFEQFF. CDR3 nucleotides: TGTGCCAGCAGCTCCGGGCCAGAGAAGATAGCCTTTGAGCAGTTCTTC.

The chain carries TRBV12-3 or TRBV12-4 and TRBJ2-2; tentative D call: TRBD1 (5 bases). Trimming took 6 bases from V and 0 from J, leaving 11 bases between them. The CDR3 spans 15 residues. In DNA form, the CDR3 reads TGTGCCAGCAGCCCCCAGGGCGCGAACACCGGGGAGCTGTTTTTT. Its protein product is CASSPQGANTGELFF.

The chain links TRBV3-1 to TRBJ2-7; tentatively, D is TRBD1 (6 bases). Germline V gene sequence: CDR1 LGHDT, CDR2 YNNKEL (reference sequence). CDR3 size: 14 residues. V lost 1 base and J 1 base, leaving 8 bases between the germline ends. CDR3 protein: CASSQAGASYEQYF. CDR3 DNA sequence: TGTGCCAGCAGCCAAGCAGGGGCTTCCTACGAGCAGTACTTC.

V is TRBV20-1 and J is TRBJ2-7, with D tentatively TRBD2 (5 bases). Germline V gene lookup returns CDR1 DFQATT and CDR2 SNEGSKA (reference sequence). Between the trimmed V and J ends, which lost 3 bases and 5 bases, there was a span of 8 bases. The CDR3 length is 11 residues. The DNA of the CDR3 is TGCAGTGCTAGGAAGGAGGACGAGCAGTACTTC. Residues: CSARKEDEQYF.

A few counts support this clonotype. CDR3 nucleotides: TGTGCCAGCAGCCAGGGGGACGGCCAAGAGACCCAGTACTTC. As protein: CASSQGDGQETQYF. The gene calls are TRBV3-1 and TRBJ2-5; TRBD1 or TRBD2 may be the D gene (5 bases each). V lost 3 bases and J 1 base, leaving 9 bases between the germline ends. This CDR3 has 14 amino acids. Germline values: CDR1 LGHDT, CDR2 YNNKEL (reference sequence).

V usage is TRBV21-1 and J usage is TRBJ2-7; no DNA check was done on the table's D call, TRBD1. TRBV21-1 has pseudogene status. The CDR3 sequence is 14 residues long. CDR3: CASSQSGQDYEQYF. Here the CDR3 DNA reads TGTGCCAGCAGTCAATCGGGACAGGACTACGAGCAGTACTTC.

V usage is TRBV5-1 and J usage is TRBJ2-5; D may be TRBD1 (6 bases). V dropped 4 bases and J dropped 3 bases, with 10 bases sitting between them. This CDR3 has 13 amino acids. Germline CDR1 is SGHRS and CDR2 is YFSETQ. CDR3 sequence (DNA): TGCGCCAGCAGCAACAGGGAGAAAGAGACCCAGTACTTC. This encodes CASSNREKETQYF.

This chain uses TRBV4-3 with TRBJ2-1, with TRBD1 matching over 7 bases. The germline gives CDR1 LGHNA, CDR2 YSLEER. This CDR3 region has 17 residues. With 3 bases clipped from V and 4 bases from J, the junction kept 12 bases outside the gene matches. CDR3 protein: CASSHQKGRDSYNEQFF. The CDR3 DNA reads TGCGCCAGCAGCCATCAAAAGGGCCGGGACAGTTACAATGAGCAGTTCTTC.

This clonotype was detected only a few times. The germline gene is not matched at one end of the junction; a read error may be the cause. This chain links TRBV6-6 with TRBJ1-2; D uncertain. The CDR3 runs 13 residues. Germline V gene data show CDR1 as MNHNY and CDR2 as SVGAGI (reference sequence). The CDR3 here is CASSDSRNYGYTF. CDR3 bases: TGTGCCAGCAGTGACTCTAGGAACTATGGCTACACCTTC.

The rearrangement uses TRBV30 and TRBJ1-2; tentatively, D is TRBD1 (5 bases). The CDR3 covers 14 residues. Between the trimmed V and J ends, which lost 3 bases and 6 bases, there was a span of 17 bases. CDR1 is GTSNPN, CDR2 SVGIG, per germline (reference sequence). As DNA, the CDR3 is TGTGCCTGGAGGAGGGCAGGGTCGCTTGATGGCTACACCTTC. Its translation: CAWRRAGSLDGYTF.

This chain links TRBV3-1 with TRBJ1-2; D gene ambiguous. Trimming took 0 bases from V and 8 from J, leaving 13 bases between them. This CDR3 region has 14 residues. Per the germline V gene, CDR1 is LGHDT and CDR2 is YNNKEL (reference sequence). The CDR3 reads CASSQDRWSWGYTF. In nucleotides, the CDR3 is TGTGCCAGCAGCCAAGATAGGTGGAGTTGGGGCTACACCTTC.

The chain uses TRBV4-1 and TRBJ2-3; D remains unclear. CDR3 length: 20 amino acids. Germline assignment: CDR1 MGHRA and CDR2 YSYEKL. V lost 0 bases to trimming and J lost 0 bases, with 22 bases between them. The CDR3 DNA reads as TGCGCCAGCAGCCAAGATCCCCCGCGGCGCATACTTTCTAGCACAGATACGCAGTATTTT. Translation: CASSQDPPRRILSSTDTQYF.

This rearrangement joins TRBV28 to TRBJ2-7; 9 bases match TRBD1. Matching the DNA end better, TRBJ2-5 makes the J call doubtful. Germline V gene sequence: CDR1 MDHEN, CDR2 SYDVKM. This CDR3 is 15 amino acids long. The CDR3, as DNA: TGTGCCAGCAGTCGCGGACAGGGGTGGCGAGAGACCCAGTACTTC. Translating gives CASSRGQGWRETQYF.

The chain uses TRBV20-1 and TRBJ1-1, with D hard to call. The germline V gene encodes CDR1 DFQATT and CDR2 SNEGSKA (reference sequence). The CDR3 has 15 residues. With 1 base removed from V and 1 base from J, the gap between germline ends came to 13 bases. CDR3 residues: CSARGFGSPNTEAFF. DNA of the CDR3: TGCAGTGCTAGAGGTTTCGGCAGCCCGAACACTGAAGCTTTCTTT.

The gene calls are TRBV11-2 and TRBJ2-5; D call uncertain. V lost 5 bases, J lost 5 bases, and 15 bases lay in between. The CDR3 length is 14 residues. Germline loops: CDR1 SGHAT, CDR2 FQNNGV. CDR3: CASSIRLGLETQYF. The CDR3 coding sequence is TGTGCCAGCAGCATACGTCTGGGTTTGGAGACCCAGTACTTC. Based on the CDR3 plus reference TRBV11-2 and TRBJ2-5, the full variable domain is EAGVAQSPRYKIIEKRQSVAFWCNPISGHATLYWYQQILGQGPKLLIQFQNNGVVDDSQLPKDRFSAERLKGVDSTLKIQPAKLEDSAVYLCASSIRLGLETQYFGPGTRLLVL.

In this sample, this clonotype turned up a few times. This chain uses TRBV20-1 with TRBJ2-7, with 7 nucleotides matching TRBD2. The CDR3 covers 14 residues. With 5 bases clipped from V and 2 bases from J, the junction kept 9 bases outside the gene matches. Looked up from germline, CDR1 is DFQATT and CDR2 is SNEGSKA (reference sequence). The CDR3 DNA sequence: TGCAGTGCTCGGCGGGGAGGGCCTCCCTACGAGCAGTACTTC. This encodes CSARRGGPPYEQYF.

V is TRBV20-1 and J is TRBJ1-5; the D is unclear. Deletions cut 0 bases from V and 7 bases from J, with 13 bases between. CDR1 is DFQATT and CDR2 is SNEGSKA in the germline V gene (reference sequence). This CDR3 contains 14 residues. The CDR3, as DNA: TGCAGTGCTAGAGATAGCCGGGATGTCCAGCCCCAGCATTTT. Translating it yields CSARDSRDVQPQHF.

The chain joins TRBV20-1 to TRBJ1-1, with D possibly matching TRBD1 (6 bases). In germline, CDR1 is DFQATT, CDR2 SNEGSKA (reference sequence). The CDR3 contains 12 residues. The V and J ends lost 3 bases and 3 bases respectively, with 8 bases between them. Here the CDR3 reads CSASSGDTEAFF. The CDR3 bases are TGCAGTGCTAGTTCAGGGGACACTGAAGCTTTCTTT.

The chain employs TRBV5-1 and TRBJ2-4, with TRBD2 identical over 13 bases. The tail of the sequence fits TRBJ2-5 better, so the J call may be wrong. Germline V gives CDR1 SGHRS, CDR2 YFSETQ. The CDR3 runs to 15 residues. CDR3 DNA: TGCGCCAGCACCACTAGCGGGAGGGCCCAGGAGACCCAGTACTTC. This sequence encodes CASTTSGRAQETQYF.

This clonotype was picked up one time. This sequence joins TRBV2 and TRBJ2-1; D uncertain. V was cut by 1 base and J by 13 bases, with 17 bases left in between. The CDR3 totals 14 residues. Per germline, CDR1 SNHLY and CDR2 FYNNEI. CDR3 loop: CASSEGRNRGGQFF. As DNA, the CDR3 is TGTGCCAGCAGTGAAGGCAGGAACCGCGGCGGACAGTTCTTC.

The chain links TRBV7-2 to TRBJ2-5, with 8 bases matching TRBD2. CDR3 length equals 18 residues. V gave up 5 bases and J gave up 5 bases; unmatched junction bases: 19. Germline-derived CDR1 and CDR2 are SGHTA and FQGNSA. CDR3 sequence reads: CASSLWVAGRYEGETQYF. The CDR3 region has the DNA TGTGCCAGCAGCCTATGGGTAGCGGGGCGATACGAGGGGGAGACCCAGTACTTC.